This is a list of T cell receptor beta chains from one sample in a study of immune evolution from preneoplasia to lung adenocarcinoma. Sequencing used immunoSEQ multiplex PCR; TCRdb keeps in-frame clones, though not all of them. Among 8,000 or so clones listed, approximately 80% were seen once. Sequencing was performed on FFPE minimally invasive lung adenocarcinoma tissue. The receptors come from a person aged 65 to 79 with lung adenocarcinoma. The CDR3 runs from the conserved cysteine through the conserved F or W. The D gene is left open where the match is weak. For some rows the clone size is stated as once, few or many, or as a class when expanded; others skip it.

CASRVSGANVLTF,TGTGCCAGCAGGGTCTCTGGGGCCAACGTCCTGACTTTC,NA,TRBV5-8,NA,TRBJ2-6
CASSLLNNYGYTF,TGTGCCAGCAGCTTGTTGAATAACTATGGCTACACCTTC,NA,TRBV5-8,NA,TRBJ1-2
CASSGGSGSSYNEQFF,TGTGCCAGCAGTGGAGGGAGCGGGAGCTCCTACAATGAGCAGTTCTTC,TRBD2,TRBV6-4,NA,TRBJ2-1
CASSLGDRVTGNTIYF,TGTGCCAGCAGCTTGGGGGACAGGGTGACTGGAAACACCATATATTTT,TRBD1,TRBV7-9,NA,TRBJ1-3
CASRLPGQGSMNTEAFF,TGTGCCAGCAGGCTTCCGGGACAGGGTTCCATGAACACTGAAGCTTTCTTT,TRBD1,TRBV7-9,NA,TRBJ1-1
CAWSEEGPGLGDEQYF,TGTGCCTGGAGTGAGGAGGGGCCCGGTTTGGGTGACGAGCAGTACTTC,NA,TRBV30,few,TRBJ2-7
CSVERGGYGYTF,TGCAGCGTTGAAAGGGGGGGCTATGGCTACACCTTC,NA,TRBV29-1,NA,TRBJ1-2
CASSPGGPSSYNEQFF,TGTGCTAGCAGCCCCGGGGGGCCTAGCTCCTACAATGAGCAGTTCTTC,NA,TRBV7-7,NA,TRBJ2-1
CASSAPGTGLNQPQHF,TGTGCCAGTAGTGCCCCCGGGACAGGTCTCAATCAGCCCCAGCATTTT,TRBD1,TRBV19,NA,TRBJ1-5
CASSLEREGQPDTQYF,TGTGCCAGCAGCTTAGAGCGGGAGGGCCAACCAGATACGCAGTATTTT,TRBD2,TRBV5-4,NA,TRBJ2-3
CASSPRPGTGSEGQYF,TGTGCCAGCTCACCACGGCCCGGGACAGGGAGTGAAGGGCAGTACTTC,TRBD1,TRBV18,NA,TRBJ2-7
CASSPAGRNTEAFF,TGTGCCAGCTCACCGGCCGGTAGGAACACTGAAGCTTTCTTT,NA,TRBV18,NA,TRBJ1-1
CSARDNYGYTF,TGCAGTGCTAGGGACAACTATGGCTACACCTTC,NA,TRBV20-1,few,TRBJ1-2
CASSSLGMGTEAFF,TGTGCCAGCAGCAGTCTGGGGATGGGCACTGAAGCTTTCTTT,NA,TRBV2,NA,TRBJ1-1
CASSQLGTEAGNTIYF,TGTGCCAGCAGCCAACTTGGGACAGAAGCAGGAAACACCATATATTTT,TRBD1,TRBV14,NA,TRBJ1-3
CAWSRGQDNSPLHF,TGTGCCTGGAGCAGGGGACAGGATAATTCACCCCTCCACTTT,TRBD1,TRBV30,few,TRBJ1-6
CASSQDVGRGQYF,TGCGCCAGCAGCCAAGATGTGGGGAGAGGGCAGTACTTC,NA,TRBV4-1,NA,TRBJ2-7
CASSSGLYPYEQYF,TGTGCCAGCAGCTCGGGACTCTACCCCTACGAGCAGTACTTC,NA,TRBV7-2,NA,TRBJ2-7
CASIKGAGAPNYGYTF,TGTGCCAGCATCAAAGGGGCGGGAGCTCCTAACTATGGCTACACCTTC,NA,TRBV7-8,NA,TRBJ1-2
CASSQGTGTSAADTQYF,TGTGCCAGCAGCCAAGGAACCGGGACTAGCGCTGCAGATACGCAGTATTTT,TRBD2,TRBV4-2,NA,TRBJ2-3
CASSSVGVGGQETQYF,TGCGCCAGCAGCTCTGTGGGGGTGGGGGGCCAAGAGACCCAGTACTTC,NA,TRBV5-1,NA,TRBJ2-5
CASSPGRFYNEQFF,TGTGCCAGCAGCCCGGGACGGTTCTACAATGAGCAGTTCTTC,NA,TRBV5-4,NA,TRBJ2-1
CASSSGTGRSQPQHF,TGTGCCAGCAGCTCCGGGACAGGGCGTTCCCAGCCCCAGCATTTT,TRBD1,TRBV28,NA,TRBJ1-5
CASRTGVRNEQYF,TGTGCCAGTCGGACAGGGGTGAGGAACGAGCAGTACTTC,TRBD1,TRBV11-2,NA,TRBJ2-7
CASSWARLARDTQYF,TGTGCCAGCAGTTGGGCACGACTAGCGAGAGATACGCAGTATTTT,TRBD2,TRBV27,NA,TRBJ2-3
CASSFGRRNTEAFF,TGTGCCAGCAGTTTCGGGAGACGGAACACTGAAGCTTTCTTT,NA,TRBV28,few,TRBJ1-1
CASSLAEVTGELFF,TGCGCCAGCAGCTTGGCAGAGGTCACCGGGGAGCTGTTTTTT,NA,TRBV5-1,NA,TRBJ2-2
CASSSTREETQYF,TGTGCCAGCAGCTCTACTAGGGAAGAGACCCAGTACTTC,NA,TRBV5-4,NA,TRBJ2-5
CASSLGRWAEFF,TGTGCCAGCAGCTTAGGTAGATGGGCTGAGTTCTTC,NA,TRBV7-9,NA,TRBJ2-1
CASSKPSGRAGYF,TGTGCCAGCAGCAAACCCAGCGGGAGGGCTGGGTATTTT,TRBD2,TRBV7-9,NA,TRBJ2-3
CASSPQNNQPQHF,TGTGCCAGCAGCCCTCAGAACAATCAGCCCCAGCATTTT,NA,TRBV11-2,NA,TRBJ1-5
CASSQVAAGGYEQYF,TGCGCCAGCAGCCAAGTCGCAGCGGGGGGCTACGAGCAGTACTTC,TRBD2,TRBV4-1,NA,TRBJ2-7
CASSERGFPNQPQHF,TGTGCCAGCAGTGAGCGGGGGTTCCCCAATCAGCCCCAGCATTTT,NA,TRBV6-4,NA,TRBJ1-5
CASSLTLSVSGNTIYF,TGTGCCAGCTCACTCACACTTTCGGTCTCTGGAAACACCATATATTTT,NA,TRBV18,NA,TRBJ1-3
CSVEEPEGANVLTF,TGCAGCGTTGAAGAGCCGGAGGGTGCCAACGTCCTGACTTTC,NA,TRBV29-1,NA,TRBJ2-6
CSASSRSEQYF,TGCAGTGCTAGTTCCCGGTCCGAGCAGTACTTC,NA,TRBV20-1,NA,TRBJ2-7
CASSVSGTGGLGELFF,TGCGCCAGCAGCGTTTCCGGGACAGGGGGCCTGGGGGAGCTGTTTTTT,TRBD1,TRBV5-1,NA,TRBJ2-2
CASSLAGTGGPYEQYF,TGCGCCAGCAGCTTGGCCGGGACAGGGGGGCCCTACGAGCAGTACTTC,TRBD1,TRBV5-1,NA,TRBJ2-7
CASSQLGRGYEQYF,TGCGCCAGCAGCCAACTGGGACGGGGATACGAGCAGTACTTC,NA,TRBV4-1,NA,TRBJ2-7